Following are 20 T cell receptor beta chains from one sample sequenced in a study of T cell responses to AZD1222 COVID-19 vaccine. Libraries were prepared by immunoSEQ multiplex PCR; TCRdb keeps only in-frame clonotypes and omits some of them. The data hold around 270,000 clones, with around 93% observed a single time. The sample in question was peripheral blood, obtained 28 days after the second AZD1222 dose. The receptors stem from an adult who received the AZD1222 COVID-19 vaccine.

This clone has just a few counts. The V and J genes are TRBV18 and TRBJ2-5; D possibly matches TRBD1 or TRBD2 (5 bases each). Trimming pared 6 bases from V and 4 bases from J, leaving 21 bases between. This CDR3 spans 16 amino acids. Germline-derived CDR1 and CDR2 are KGHSH and LQKENI. The CDR3 DNA reads as TGTGCCAGCTCCCTTCTGAGGGGACGGCGAGGAGAGACCCAGTACTTC. This encodes CASSLLRGRRGETQYF.

J is TRBJ1-1 and V is TRBV9; perhaps TRBD1 as D (5 bases). V lost 3 bases to trimming and J lost 3 bases, with 12 bases between them. This CDR3 has 14 amino acids. CDR1 is SGDLS, CDR2 YYNGEE, per germline. The CDR3 nucleotides are TGTGCCAGCAGCGCGGGGGACGCCTACACTGAAGCTTTCTTT. Its protein is CASSAGDAYTEAFF.

V is TRBV11-1 and J is TRBJ1-2; perhaps TRBD1 as D (6 bases). Germline V gene lookup returns CDR1 SGHAT and CDR2 FQDESV (reference sequence). CDR3 length: 14 residues. Trimming shortened V by 4 bases and J by 5 bases, and 14 bases separated the two germline ends. This chain's CDR3 is CASSSGQGIYGYTF. CDR3 sequence (DNA): TGTGCCAGCAGCTCCGGGCAGGGGATTTATGGCTACACCTTC.

V and J are TRBV3-1 (or the pseudogene TRBV3-2) and TRBJ2-1, with 9 bases matching TRBD1. Germline CDR1 LGHDT, CDR2 YNNKEL (reference sequence). V was pared by 2 bases and J by 15 bases, with 11 bases of the junction left unmatched. The CDR3 contains 14 residues. The CDR3 loop is CASSQPGQGNPRFF. In DNA, the CDR3 is TGTGCCAGCAGCCAACCGGGACAGGGAAATCCACGGTTCTTC.

This chain joins TRBV20-1 and TRBJ1-2; D is ambiguous. CDR1 DFQATT and CDR2 SNEGSKA come from the germline V gene (reference sequence). This CDR3 region has 10 residues. The CDR3 sequence: CRGLSEGYTF. CDR3 DNA: TGCAGGGGTCTTTCGGAAGGCTACACCTTC.

J is TRBJ1-2 and V is TRBV4-1, with 7 bases identical to TRBD1. The CDR3 runs 14 residues. Germline V gene lookup returns CDR1 MGHRA and CDR2 YSYEKL. V shed 4 bases and J 4 bases; nucleotides not matched to a gene: 6. The CDR3 reads CASSLPGQSYGYTF. The CDR3 region has the DNA TGCGCCAGCAGCCTACCGGGACAGAGCTATGGCTACACCTTC.

This chain joins TRBV2 and TRBJ2-7; 8 bases match TRBD2. The CDR3 is 14 residues long. The germline V gene has CDR1 SNHLY and CDR2 FYNNEI. V lost 4 bases and J lost 7; bases outside the gene matches: 9. CDR3: CASSGVAGRREQYF. CDR3 nucleotide sequence: TGTGCCAGCAGTGGGGTAGCGGGGAGGAGGGAGCAGTACTTC.

The chain joins TRBV5-1 to TRBJ2-3; tentatively, D is TRBD2 (7 bases). From germline, CDR1 is SGHRS and CDR2 YFSETQ. The CDR3 spans 16 residues. Trimming cost V 4 bases and J 2 bases, with 17 bases left between them. CDR3 loop: CASSPSRGAYTDTQYF. The CDR3, as DNA: TGCGCCAGCAGCCCCTCCCGGGGGGCCTACACAGATACGCAGTATTTT.

The chain links TRBV7-9 to TRBJ1-1; D call uncertain. CDR1 SEHNR and CDR2 FQNEAQ come from the germline V gene (reference sequence). CDR3 length: 14 amino acids. Trimming left V 3 bases short and J 2 bases short, with 10 bases between. For the CDR3, the DNA is TGTGCCAGCAGCTTCCCGGGTCGAAACACTGAAGCTTTCTTT. This gives the protein CASSFPGRNTEAFF.

The chain recombines TRBV7-9 with TRBJ1-6; D is undetermined. The V gene's germline CDR1 is SEHNR and CDR2 FQNEAQ (reference sequence). CDR3 length: 13 amino acids. V was clipped by 5 bases and J by 9 bases, with 11 bases between them. The CDR3 DNA follows: TGTGCCAGCAGCCCCGTGTCAGGTTCACCCCTCCACTTT. This translates into CASSPVSGSPLHF.

The CDR3 bases are TGCGCCAGCAGCTCGGAGCCACGGCAGGCAAATGAAAAACTGTTTTTT. Translated, it gives CASSSEPRQANEKLFF. This sequence joins TRBV5-1 and TRBJ1-4; D uncertain. The CDR3 has 16 residues. V gave up 3 bases and J gave up 5 bases, with 17 bases separating them. The germline CDR1 and CDR2 sequences are SGHRS and YFSETQ.

The chain joins TRBV3-1 (or the pseudogene TRBV3-2) to TRBJ2-1; D might be TRBD2 (6 bases). From germline, CDR1 is LGHDT and CDR2 YNNKEL (reference sequence). V shed 2 bases and J shed 1 base, with 9 bases lying between them. The CDR3 loop spans 15 amino acids. The CDR3 loop reads CASSQLAYSYNEQFF. CDR3 coding DNA: TGTGCCAGCAGCCAACTAGCGTATTCCTACAATGAGCAGTTCTTC.

V and J are TRBV15 and TRBJ1-6, with a possible D match to TRBD1 (6 bases). The germline gives CDR1 LNHNV, CDR2 YYDKDF (reference sequence). This CDR3 spans 14 amino acids. Trimming left V 3 bases short and J 7 bases short, with 10 bases between. CDR3 sequence reads: CATSSPGVNSPLHF. CDR3 in DNA: TGTGCCACCAGCAGTCCAGGGGTAAATTCACCCCTCCACTTT.

The chain joins TRBV24-1 to TRBJ1-5; unclear D gene. Germline-derived CDR1 and CDR2 are KGHDR and SFDVKD. The V and J ends lost 5 bases and 11 bases respectively, with 12 bases between them. The CDR3 is made up of 12 amino acids. CDR3 nucleotides: TGTGCCACCAGTGGATCAGCGGGAGCCCAGCATTTT. Translation: CATSGSAGAQHF.

This chain joins TRBV14 and TRBJ1-6; D gene ambiguous. The CDR3 length is 13 residues. Between the trimmed V and J ends, which lost 2 bases and 4 bases, there was a span of 3 bases. CDR1 and CDR2 (germline): SGHDN, FVKESK. In DNA, the CDR3 is TGTGCCAGCAGCCAACAGTATAATTCACCCCTCCACTTT. It yields the protein CASSQQYNSPLHF.

The J gene is TRBJ2-7, the V gene TRBV11-2, with TRBD2 matching 11 bases. Per germline, CDR1 SGHAT and CDR2 FQNNGV. V gave up 3 bases and J gave up 4 bases; unmatched junction bases: 8. This CDR3 contains 16 residues. The CDR3 DNA follows: TGTGCCAGCAGCTTCCTAATAGCGGGAGGGCGATACGAGCAGTACTTC. Protein sequence: CASSFLIAGGRYEQYF.

The CDR3 region is CSVDAISRGGRDTQYF. The DNA for the CDR3 is TGCAGCGTTGATGCCATCAGTAGGGGGGGGAGGGATACGCAGTATTTT. V is TRBV29-1 and J is TRBJ2-3; possible D gene TRBD2, 7 bases. The CDR3 extends over 16 amino acids. Germline V gene data show CDR1 as SQVTM and CDR2 as ANQGSEA. Deletions cut 3 bases from V and 6 bases from J, with 22 bases between.

This rearrangement joins TRBV7-6 to TRBJ2-6; 8 bases map to TRBD1. The CDR3 is made up of 17 amino acids. Germline V gives CDR1 SGHVS, CDR2 FNYEAQ. Germline trimming cut 3 bases from V and 0 bases from J; bases unmatched to any gene: 4. The CDR3 here is CASSFGTGASGANVLTF. The CDR3 region has the DNA TGTGCCAGCAGCTTTGGGACAGGAGCCTCTGGGGCCAACGTCCTGACTTTC. The variable domain in full, with the rest retrieved from reference TRBV7-6 and TRBJ2-6, is GAGVSQSPRYKVTKRGQDVALRCDPISGHVSLYWYRQALGQGPEFLTYFNYEAQQDKSGLPNDRFSAERPEGSISTLTIQRTEQRDSAMYRCASSFGTGASGANVLTFGAGSRLTVL.

The rearrangement uses TRBV7-6 and TRBJ1-3; 7 bases line up with TRBD1. V gave up 6 bases and J gave up 4 bases; unmatched junction bases: 3. Germline V gene data show CDR1 as SGHVS and CDR2 as FNYEAQ. This CDR3 region has 13 residues. This CDR3 reads CASRQGGGNTIYF. Written as DNA, the CDR3 is TGTGCCAGCAGGCAGGGGGGCGGAAACACCATATATTTT.

V gene TRBV6-5 combines with J gene TRBJ1-4; TRBD1 matches 8 bases. Germline V gene lookup returns CDR1 MNHEY and CDR2 SVGAGI. Trimming took 0 bases from V and 8 from J; bases not matched to a gene: 5. The length of the CDR3 is 15 residues. The CDR3 spells CASSYSTGAGEKLFF. CDR3 DNA sequence: TGTGCCAGCAGTTACTCGACAGGGGCTGGGGAAAAACTGTTTTTT.